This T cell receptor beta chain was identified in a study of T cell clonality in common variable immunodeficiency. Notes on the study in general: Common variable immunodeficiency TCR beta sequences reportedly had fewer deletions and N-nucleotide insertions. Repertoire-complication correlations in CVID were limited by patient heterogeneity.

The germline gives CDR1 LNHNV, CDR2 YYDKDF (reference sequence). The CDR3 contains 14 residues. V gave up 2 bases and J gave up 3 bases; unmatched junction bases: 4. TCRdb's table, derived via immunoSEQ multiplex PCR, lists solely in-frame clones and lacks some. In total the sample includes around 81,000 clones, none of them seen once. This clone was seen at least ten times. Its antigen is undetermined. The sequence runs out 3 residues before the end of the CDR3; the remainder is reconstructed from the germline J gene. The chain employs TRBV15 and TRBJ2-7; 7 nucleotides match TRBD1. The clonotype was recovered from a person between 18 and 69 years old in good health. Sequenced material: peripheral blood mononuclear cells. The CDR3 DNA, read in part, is TGTGCCACCAGCAGAAGGACAGGTTACTACGAG. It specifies CATSRRTGYYE. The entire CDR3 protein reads CATSRRTGYYEQYF. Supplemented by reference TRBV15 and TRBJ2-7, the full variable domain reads DAMVIQNPRYQVTQFGKPVTLSCSQTLNHNVMYWYQQKSSQAPKLLFHYYDKDFNNEADTPDNFQSRRPNTSFCFLDIRSPGLGDTAMYLCATSRRTGYYEQYFGPGTRLTVT.